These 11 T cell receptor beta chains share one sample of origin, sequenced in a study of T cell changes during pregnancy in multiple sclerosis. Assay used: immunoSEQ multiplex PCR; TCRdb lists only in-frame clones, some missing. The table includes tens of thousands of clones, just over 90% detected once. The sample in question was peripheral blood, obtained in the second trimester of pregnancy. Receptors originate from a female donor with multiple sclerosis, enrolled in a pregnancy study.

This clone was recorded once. The CDR3 spells CASRRRGSNQPQHF. In DNA, the CDR3 is TGTGCCAGCCGACGGAGAGGGAGCAATCAGCCCCAGCATTTT. The chain is built from TRBV5-6 and TRBJ1-5; D not certain. The V gene lost 7 bases and the J gene lost 1 base, with 12 bases spanning the gap. Germline CDR1 reads SGHDT; CDR2 reads YYEEEE. The CDR3 covers 14 residues.

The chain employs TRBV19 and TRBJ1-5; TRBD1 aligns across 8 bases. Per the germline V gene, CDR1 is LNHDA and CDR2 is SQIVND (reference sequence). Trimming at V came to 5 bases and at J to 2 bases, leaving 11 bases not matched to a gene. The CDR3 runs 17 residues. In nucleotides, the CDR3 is TGTGCCAGTAGTGTCCTTCCTCCGGGACAGGGCAATCAGCCCCAGCATTTT. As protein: CASSVLPPGQGNQPQHF.

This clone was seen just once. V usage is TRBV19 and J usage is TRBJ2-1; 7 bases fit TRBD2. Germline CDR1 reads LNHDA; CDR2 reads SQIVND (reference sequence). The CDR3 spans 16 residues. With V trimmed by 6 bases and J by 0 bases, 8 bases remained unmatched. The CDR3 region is CASSRLGGSSYNEQFF. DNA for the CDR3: TGTGCCAGTAGCAGGTTGGGCGGGAGCTCCTACAATGAGCAGTTCTTC. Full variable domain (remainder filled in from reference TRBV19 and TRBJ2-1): DGGITQSPKYLFRKEGQNVTLSCEQNLNHDAMYWYRQDPGQGLRLIYYSQIVNDFQKGDIAEGYSVSREKKESFPLTVTSAQKNPTAFYLCASSRLGGSSYNEQFFGPGTRLTVL.

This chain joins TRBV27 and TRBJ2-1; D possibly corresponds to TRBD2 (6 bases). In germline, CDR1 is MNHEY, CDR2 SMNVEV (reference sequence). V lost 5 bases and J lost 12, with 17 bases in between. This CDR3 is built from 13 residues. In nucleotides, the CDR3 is TGTGCCAGCAGTAGCTTGGGGGGAGTGGGGCAGTTCTTC. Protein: CASSSLGGVGQFF.

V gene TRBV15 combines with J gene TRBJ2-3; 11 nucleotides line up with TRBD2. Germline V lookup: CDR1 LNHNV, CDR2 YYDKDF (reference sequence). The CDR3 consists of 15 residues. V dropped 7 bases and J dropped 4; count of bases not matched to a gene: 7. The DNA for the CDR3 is TGTGCCACCAAAATTCTAGCGGGAGGCCCAGATACGCAGTATTTT. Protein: CATKILAGGPDTQYF.

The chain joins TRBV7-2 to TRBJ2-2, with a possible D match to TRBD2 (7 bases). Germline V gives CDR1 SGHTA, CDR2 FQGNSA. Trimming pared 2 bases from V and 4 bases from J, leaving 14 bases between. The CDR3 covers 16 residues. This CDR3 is CASSLKGGRGTGELFF. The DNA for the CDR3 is TGTGCCAGCAGCTTAAAGGGGGGGCGCGGCACCGGGGAGCTGTTTTTT.

CDR3 nucleotides: TGTGCCAGCAGCTTGCTAGCGGGGGGAAACTCCTACAATGAGCAGTTCTTC. Encoded protein: CASSLLAGGNSYNEQFF. The chain joins TRBV7-6 to TRBJ2-1, with 11 bases fitting TRBD2. In germline, CDR1 is SGHVS, CDR2 FNYEAQ. This CDR3 comprises 17 residues. V was clipped by 3 bases and J by 0 bases; unmatched bases: 4.

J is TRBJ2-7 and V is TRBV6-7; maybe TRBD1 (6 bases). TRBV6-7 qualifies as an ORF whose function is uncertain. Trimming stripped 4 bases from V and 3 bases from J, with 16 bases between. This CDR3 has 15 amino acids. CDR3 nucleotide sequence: TGTGCCAGCAGTTCCCCGTCAGGGGCGGACTACGAGCAGTACTTC. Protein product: CASSSPSGADYEQYF.

CDR3 bases: TGTGCCAGCAGCTCCGGGACTAGCGAAGAGCAGTACTTC. Translation gives CASSSGTSEEQYF. The chain carries TRBV7-2 and TRBJ2-7; 10 bases are shared with TRBD2. Losses at the gene ends were 4 bases for V and 7 bases for J; bases not matched to a gene: 4. The CDR3 contains 13 residues. From germline, CDR1 is SGHTA and CDR2 FQGNSA.

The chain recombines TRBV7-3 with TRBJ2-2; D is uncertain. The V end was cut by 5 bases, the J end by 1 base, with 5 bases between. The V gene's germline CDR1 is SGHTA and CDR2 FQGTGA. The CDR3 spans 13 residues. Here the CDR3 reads CASSPGNTGELFF. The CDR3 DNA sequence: TGTGCCAGCAGCCCCGGGAACACCGGGGAGCTGTTTTTT.

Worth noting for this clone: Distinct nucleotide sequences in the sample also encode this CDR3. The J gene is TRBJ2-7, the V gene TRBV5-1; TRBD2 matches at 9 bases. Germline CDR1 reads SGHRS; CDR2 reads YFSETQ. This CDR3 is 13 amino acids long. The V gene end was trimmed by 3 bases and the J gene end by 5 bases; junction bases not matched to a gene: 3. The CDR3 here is CASSSGLADEQYF. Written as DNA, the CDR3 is TGCGCCAGCAGCTCGGGACTAGCAGACGAGCAGTACTTC.